This T cell receptor (beta chain) was sequenced for a study of blood T cells in healthy people across ages. Study at large: Template switching recovered approximately one barcoded beta molecule for every two T cells.

Findings of the study overall: A greater number of naive CD4+ cells and higher diversity distinguished long-lived donors from aged donors.

To note about this clonotype: Its antigen is still unknown. An end of the junction differs from the germline gene, which may be a read error.

The use of a sample-barcoded 5' primer and a J-beta primer mix characterized a second PCR of about 7 to 12 cycles. Individual samples furnished no less than 2.5 million CDR3-containing paired-end reads apiece. TCRdb ran MiXCR on the 5' RACE reads and lists one entry per CDR3 protein. The data show about 970,000 distinct CDR3 sequences, 51% seen once. This CDR3 has 14 residues. Germline values: CDR1 SGHTA, CDR2 FQGNSA. The receptor comes from a woman aged 60 to 75 in good health. The chain is built from TRBV7-2 and TRBJ1-2, with D perhaps matching TRBD1 (5 bases). The sequencing input was blood. The CDR3 DNA follows: TGTGCCAGCAGCCCGTCCCGGGACGTTTATGGCCACACCTTC. Protein: CASSPSRDVYGHTF.